The rows below give T cell receptor beta chains drawn from one sample of a study of OX40 agonist ivuxolimab in advanced cancers. Clones were read by immunoSEQ multiplex PCR, and TCRdb kept only the in-frame ones, dropping some. The top ten hold roughly 8% of the sample, which has 45,000 or so clones, 88% seen once. The sequencing used CD4+ or CD8+ T cells sorted from blood, collected in a trial of the OX40 agonist ivuxolimab. The receptor set was obtained from an adult with an advanced solid tumor such as melanoma, head and neck, liver or kidney cancer. Both conserved end residues are part of each CDR3. D genes are given only for firm matches. Not every row has a clone size; where given, it reads once, few, many or a size class.

d_gene	v_gene	j_gene	abundance	CDR3aa	CDR3nt
.	TRBV30	TRBJ2-4	.	CAWSLNNNIQYF	TGTGCCTGGAGTCTAAACAATAACATTCAGTACTTC
.	TRBV28	TRBJ2-7	.	CASSSPLVGQYF	TGTGCCAGCAGTTCCCCCCTGGTTGGGCAGTACTTC
.	TRBV10-3	TRBJ1-5	.	CAISESGGKFRQPQHF	TGTGCCATCAGTGAGTCGGGGGGGAAGTTCCGTCAGCCCCAGCATTTT
TRBD2	TRBV5-1	TRBJ2-1	few	CASSGGIAGEDEQFF	TGCGCCAGCAGCGGGGGGATTGCGGGAGAGGATGAGCAGTTCTTC
.	TRBV21-1	TRBJ1-1	.	CASSKKGEANTEAFF	TGTGCCAGCAGCAAAAAGGGGGAGGCGAACACTGAAGCTTTCTTT
TRBD2	TRBV4-3	TRBJ2-1	.	CASSQGVSGKGNEQFF	TGCGCCAGCAGCCAAGGGGTGAGCGGGAAAGGTAATGAGCAGTTCTTC
.	TRBV5-1	TRBJ1-1	.	CASSLMQGGYTEAFF	TGCGCCAGCAGCCTAATGCAGGGAGGTTATACTGAAGCTTTCTTT
TRBD1	TRBV7-2	TRBJ1-3	.	CASSSDRAGNTIYF	TGTGCCAGCAGCTCGGACAGGGCTGGAAACACCATATATTTT
.	TRBV7-2	TRBJ2-3	.	CASSPPGDTQYF	TGTGCCAGCAGCCCACCGGGAGATACGCAGTATTTT
TRBD1	TRBV25-1	TRBJ1-1	.	CASSEFRTSGGPEAFF	TGTGCCAGCAGTGAATTTAGGACCTCAGGGGGCCCTGAAGCTTTCTTT
TRBD2	TRBV27	TRBJ2-5	.	CASSLRTSGRVFRETQYF	TGTGCCAGCAGTTTACGGACTAGCGGGAGGGTATTTAGAGAGACCCAGTACTTC
TRBD1	TRBV6-1	TRBJ1-5	.	CASSERDRGQPQHF	TGTGCCAGCAGTGAAAGGGACAGGGGTCAGCCCCAGCATTTT
.	TRBV6-5	TRBJ2-7	.	CASSYSSAFPYGQYF	TGTGCCAGCAGTTACTCCAGCGCGTTCCCCTACGGGCAGTACTTC
.	TRBV19	TRBJ2-1	.	CASSIGSSSYNEQFF	TGTGCCAGTAGTATCGGTTCAAGCTCCTACAATGAGCAGTTCTTC
TRBD2	TRBV7-6	TRBJ2-5	.	CASSNRLAGGPQETQYF	TGTGCCAGCAGCAACCGACTAGCGGGAGGACCCCAAGAGACCCAGTACTTC
.	TRBV29-1	TRBJ2-1	.	CSAGPAGQRNEQFF	TGCAGCGCCGGGCCTGCGGGACAGCGGAATGAGCAGTTCTTC
TRBD1	TRBV28	TRBJ2-7	.	CASTAGQGIWYEQYF	TGTGCCAGCACCGCCGGACAGGGGATTTGGTACGAGCAGTACTTC
.	TRBV30	TRBJ1-6	.	CAWNPWNSYNSPLHF	TGTGCCTGGAACCCCTGGAACTCCTATAATTCACCCCTCCACTTT
.	TRBV19	TRBJ1-1	.	CASSPRYGLNTEAFF	TGTGCCAGTAGTCCCCGTTACGGATTGAACACTGAAGCTTTCTTT
.	TRBV4-1	TRBJ2-7	.	CASSQGAGSGNEQYF	TGCGCCAGCAGCCAAGGGGCCGGGAGTGGCAACGAGCAGTACTTC
.	TRBV18	TRBJ1-1	.	CASGTQNTEAFF	TGTGCCAGCGGTACTCAGAACACTGAAGCTTTCTTT
.	TRBV19	TRBJ1-5	.	CASSIDGPTRFNQPQHF	TGTGCCAGTAGTATAGATGGGCCGACAAGGTTCAATCAGCCCCAGCATTTT
.	TRBV28	TRBJ1-4	.	CASSLKYEKLFF	TGTGCCAGCAGTTTGAAGTATGAAAAACTGTTTTTT
.	TRBV5-1	TRBJ1-2	once	CASSLGDSPGYTF	TGCGCCAGCAGCTTGGGCGACAGCCCTGGCTACACCTTC
.	TRBV15	TRBJ2-1	.	CATSSRVAASYNEQFF	TGTGCCACCAGCAGTAGAGTTGCGGCCTCCTACAATGAGCAGTTCTTC
.	TRBV5-1	TRBJ2-3	once	CASSLLEARTDTQYF	TGCGCCAGCAGCCTGCTAGAGGCGCGCACAGATACGCAGTATTTT
.	TRBV7-6	TRBJ1-5	.	CASSLAGGNQPQHF	TGTGCCAGCAGCTTAGCGGGAGGGAATCAGCCCCAGCATTTT
TRBD1	TRBV29-1	TRBJ1-2	once	CSVEGQGDGYTF	TGCAGCGTTGAAGGACAGGGGGATGGCTACACCTTC
TRBD1	TRBV27	TRBJ2-5	.	CASSIFGPGQGLKETQYF	TGTGCCAGCAGTATCTTCGGACCGGGACAGGGGTTGAAAGAGACCCAGTACTTC
.	TRBV27	TRBJ1-5	.	CASSLRGDTSNQPQHF	TGTGCCAGCAGTTTACGGGGGGACACGAGCAATCAGCCCCAGCATTTT
.	TRBV28	TRBJ1-2	.	CASRLSGDRYGYTF	TGTGCCAGCAGGCTATCAGGGGACCGATATGGCTACACCTTC
.	TRBV7-2	TRBJ2-2	.	CASSPQGGWSTGELFF	TGTGCCAGCAGCCCCCAGGGGGGGTGGAGCACCGGGGAGCTGTTTTTT
.	TRBV5-1	TRBJ2-2	.	CASSLAPGNTGELFF	TGCGCCAGCAGCTTGGCCCCGGGGAACACCGGGGAGCTGTTTTTT
.	TRBV30	TRBJ1-3	.	CAWSGQFSGNTIYF	TGTGCCTGGAGTGGACAGTTCTCTGGAAACACCATATATTTT
.	TRBV11-2	TRBJ2-5	.	CASSPTRQVPETQYF	TGTGCCAGCAGCCCAACCCGACAGGTTCCGGAGACCCAGTACTTC
.	TRBV30	TRBJ1-3	once	CAWSAGNTIYF	TGTGCCTGGAGTGCTGGAAACACCATATATTTT
TRBD2	TRBV7-9	TRBJ2-7	few	CASSPPGGTLGEQYF	TGTGCCAGCAGCCCCCCGGGAGGGACCCTTGGGGAGCAGTACTTC
.	TRBV7-2	TRBJ1-3	few	CASSLALGSHSGNTIYF	TGTGCCAGCAGCTTAGCGCTTGGGAGCCACTCTGGAAACACCATATATTTT
TRBD1	TRBV9	TRBJ1-3	.	CASTQGSSGNTIYF	TGTGCCAGCACACAGGGGAGCTCTGGAAACACCATATATTTT
TRBD1	TRBV6-6	TRBJ2-7	.	CASSQRQGALDEQYF	TGTGCCAGCAGTCAACGACAGGGGGCGCTGGACGAGCAGTACTTC